The source of this TCR beta chain is a study of regulatory T cells in long-lasting Graves disease. Whole-study findings and limits: Those with persistent Graves' had less TCR diversity than newly diagnosed patients.

CDR1 is MNHNS and CDR2 is SASEGT in the germline V gene. The CDR3 is 13 amino acids. The V and J ends lost 5 bases and 4 bases respectively, with 9 bases between them. Libraries of TCR beta came from iRepertoire HTBI primers plus Arm-PCR of CDR3 regions. TCRdb re-derived calls from the multiplex PCR reads in MiXCR, one entry per CDR3 protein. The table has some 500,000 distinct CDR3 sequences, about 16% seen once. As regards this clonotype: Its matching antigen is unknown.

Sample time point: newly diagnosed GD, antithyroid drugs for less than 3 months. Preparation of the TCR library used RNA extracted from PBMCs. This sample also appeared in a second study, on T cells in Graves' hyperthyroidism and ophthalmopathy. Per that study: A 13 V-J signature model discriminated ophthalmopathy versus stable hyperthyroidism.

This chain links TRBV6-1 with TRBJ1-5; maybe TRBD1 (5 bases). The TCR comes from a woman between 40 and 65 years old with Graves disease. Source: peripheral blood mononuclear cells (PBMCs), taken at new diagnosis, from a patient treated with antithyroid drugs. The CDR3 DNA reads TGTGCCAGCAGTCTACAGGCGAATCAGCCCCAGCATTTT. Translated: CASSLQANQPQHF.